This T cell receptor beta chain was retrieved from a study of cytomegalovirus exposure and HLA in healthy donors. A multiplex PCR was run with 60 Vbeta primers and 13 Jbeta primers. Sequenced by immunoSEQ multiplex PCR; TCRdb stores in-frame clones only, minus some. Its table records about 210,000 clones. The CDR3 totals 16 residues. V lost 0 bases and J lost 6; bases outside the gene matches: 9. Looked up from germline, CDR1 is SGHDT and CDR2 is YYEEEE. The rearrangement joins TRBV5-6 to TRBJ2-3; 8 nucleotides align to TRBD2. This receptor was taken from a woman in her 30s in good health and CMV-seropositive. The sequenced material came from PBMCs. CDR3 in DNA: TGTGCCAGCAGCTTGGCCTACCGGGGGGGCGGTGATACGCAGTATTTT. It is translated as CASSLAYRGGGDTQYF.